These 27 T cell receptor beta chains were all obtained from the same sample, sequenced in a study of post-analysis software for immune sequencing data. Antigens of these TCRs are unknown. General study findings and limits: Elevated frequency relative to controls characterized several TRBV segments in patients, TRBV5-6, TRBV5-1 and TRBV20-1 among them.

Unique molecular identifiers had been added to the TCR beta cDNA libraries. TCRdb analysed the PCR reads with MiXCR anew, one entry per CDR3 protein. The sample gives approximately 630,000 distinct CDR3 sequences, more than 50% of which show up once; roughly 10% is in the top ten. The sample consisted of blood. These receptors came from a girl aged 2-10 years with multiple sclerosis.

This clonotype was seen more than once but under ten times. The chain couples TRBV7-3 to TRBJ2-6; maybe TRBD1 (6 bases). Trimming took off 0 bases at V and 3 bases at J, with 9 bases between the two ends. This CDR3 is 16 amino acids long. Germline CDR1 and CDR2: SGHTA and FQGTGA. The CDR3: CASSLTSGVGANVLTF. The CDR3 region has the DNA TGTGCCAGCAGCTTAACGTCAGGGGTTGGGGCCAACGTCCTGACTTTC.

In this sample, this clonotype turned up a few times. The V gene is TRBV25-1, the J gene TRBJ2-5; tentative D call: TRBD2 (5 bases). CDR3 length: 12 amino acids. The V gene lost 5 bases and the J gene lost 7 bases, with 11 bases spanning the gap. The germline V gene has CDR1 MGHDK and CDR2 SYGVNS. The CDR3 sequence is CASSYGEGTQYF. CDR3 nucleotide sequence: TGTGCCAGCAGTTATGGTGAGGGGACCCAGTACTTC.

This clonotype has more than one count but fewer than ten. The junction shows a germline mismatch at one end, possibly a read error. The CDR3 nucleotides are TGTGCCATCACTGGGGACAGCATCTTCTCCTACAATGAGCAGTTTTTC. Protein: CAITGDSIFSYNEQFF. The V gene is TRBV10-3, the J gene TRBJ2-1; TRBD1 aligns across 7 bases. CDR1 is ENHRY, CDR2 SYGVKD, per germline. This CDR3 region has 16 residues.

The chain joins TRBV12-3 or TRBV12-4 to TRBJ1-1; 11 nucleotides agree with TRBD1. Trimming at V came to 5 bases and at J to 4 bases, leaving 9 bases not matched to a gene. The CDR3 spans 16 residues. The CDR3 nucleotides read TGTGCCAGCAGTCTGGGACAGGGGGTATTGGGCACTGAAGCTTTCTTT. This codes for CASSLGQGVLGTEAFF.

V is TRBV6-6 and J is TRBJ2-3; D unresolved. This CDR3 region has 12 residues. V was trimmed by 5 bases and J by 4 bases, leaving 7 bases between them. The V gene's germline CDR1 is MNHNY and CDR2 SVGAGI (reference sequence). This chain's CDR3 is CASSRLPDTQYF. The CDR3 DNA is TGTGCCAGCAGTCGGCTCCCAGATACGCAGTATTTT.

This chain connects TRBV12-3 or TRBV12-4 to TRBJ1-5; possibly TRBD1 for D (5 bases). The CDR3 sequence is 15 residues long. Trimming took 3 bases from V and 6 from J, leaving 15 bases between them. CDR3 region: CASSLFGGTGQPQHF. Here the CDR3 DNA reads TGTGCCAGCAGTTTGTTCGGGGGGACGGGTCAGCCCCAGCATTTT.

The gene calls are TRBV15 and TRBJ2-5; 9 bases agree with TRBD2. The length of the CDR3 is 15 residues. Germline CDR1 is LNHNV and CDR2 is YYDKDF (reference sequence). V lost 2 bases to trimming and J lost 3 bases; unmatched junction nucleotides: 4. The CDR3 DNA reads TGTGCCACCAGCAGATTAATAGCGGGAGAAGAGACCCAGTACTTC. Amino acids: CATSRLIAGEETQYF.

This clonotype appeared once. The chain joins TRBV6-5 to TRBJ2-1; D is unclear. Looked up from germline, CDR1 is MNHEY and CDR2 is SVGAGI. The CDR3 sequence is 15 residues long. V was pared by 0 bases and J by 13 bases, with 19 bases between. The CDR3 spells CASSYSAVSLDLQFF. The CDR3 DNA is TGTGCCAGCAGTTACTCGGCGGTTTCCCTCGACCTACAGTTCTTC.

The J gene is TRBJ2-3, the V gene TRBV5-1; 8 nucleotides agree with TRBD2. The V and J ends lost 4 bases and 4 bases, in that order; junction bases with no gene match: 5. The CDR3 consists of 14 residues. The V gene's germline CDR1 is SGHRS and CDR2 YFSETQ. This CDR3 reads CASSPGGGADTQYF. The CDR3 DNA is TGCGCCAGCAGCCCGGGGGGGGGAGCAGATACGCAGTATTTT. Complete variable domain (other parts from reference TRBV5-1 and TRBJ2-3): KAGVTQTPRYLIKTRGQQVTLSCSPISGHRSVSWYQQTPGQGLQFLFEYFSETQRNKGNFPGRFSGRQFSNSRSEMNVSTLELGDSALYLCASSPGGGADTQYFGPGTRLTVL.

The rearrangement joins TRBV7-8 to TRBJ2-1; 8 bases fit TRBD1. This CDR3 contains 15 residues. V was clipped by 4 bases and J by 4 bases; unmatched bases: 6. Germline CDR1 is SGHVS and CDR2 is FQNEAQ. CDR3 residues: CASSWAGQGYNEQFF. In DNA, the CDR3 is TGTGCCAGCAGCTGGGCAGGACAGGGATACAATGAGCAGTTCTTC.

The rearrangement uses TRBV3-1 and TRBJ1-1; no clear D gene. The germline CDR1 and CDR2 sequences are LGHDT and YNNKEL (reference sequence). V lost 5 bases and J 5 bases, leaving 6 bases between the germline ends. The length of the CDR3 is 11 residues. The CDR3 loop is CASSSTTEAFF. In DNA form, the CDR3 reads TGTGCCAGCAGCAGTACTACTGAAGCTTTCTTT. Using reference TRBV3-1 and TRBJ1-1 for the parts outside the CDR3, the full variable domain is DTAVSQTPKYLVTQMGNDKSIKCEQNLGHDTMYWYKQDSKKFLKIMFSYNNKELIINETVPNRFSPKSPDKAHLNLHINSLELGDSAVYFCASSSTTEAFFGQGTRLTVV.

Concerning this clonotype: One end of the junction does not line up with germline, which may come from a read error. The CDR3 nucleotides read TGTGCCAGCAGCTTTGGGTACAATGGGCAGTTCTTC. Translated: CASSFGYNGQFF. V and J are TRBV5-4 and TRBJ2-1; D gene unclear. Germline V lookup: CDR1 SGHNT, CDR2 YYREEE (reference sequence). This CDR3 is built from 12 residues.

This clonotype was seen a handful of times. This rearrangement joins TRBV28 to TRBJ1-1; a weak D match, TRBD1 (6 bases). V was trimmed by 1 base and J by 5 bases, leaving 20 bases between them. From germline, CDR1 is MDHEN and CDR2 SYDVKM. This CDR3 spans 17 amino acids. The CDR3 nucleotides read TGTGCCAGCAGTTTATCCCTGGGAAGGCAGGGGCGAACTGAAGCTTTCTTT. Amino acids: CASSLSLGRQGRTEAFF.

The genes are TRBV9 and TRBJ2-3, with 9 positions matching TRBD2. Germline assignment: CDR1 SGDLS and CDR2 YYNGEE. CDR3 length: 15 residues. V was clipped by 3 bases and J by 4 bases; unmatched bases: 6. CDR3 sequence: CASSAGTSIADTQYF. CDR3 sequence (DNA): TGTGCCAGCAGCGCCGGGACTAGCATCGCAGATACGCAGTATTTT.

This chain uses TRBV7-2 with TRBJ1-2; D uncertain. The CDR3 has 12 amino acids. V was clipped by 1 base and J by 7 bases, with 7 bases between them. Germline V CDR1 and CDR2: SGHTA, FQGNSA. The CDR3 spells CASSLVGRGYTF. The CDR3 bases are TGTGCCAGCAGCTTAGTAGGGCGTGGCTACACCTTC.

The V gene is TRBV18, the J gene TRBJ1-1; D remains unclear. Germline assignment: CDR1 KGHSH and CDR2 LQKENI. V shed 0 bases and J shed 1 base, with 9 bases lying between them. The length of the CDR3 is 15 residues. Written as DNA, the CDR3 is TGTGCCAGCTCACCACCATCGACACCGAACACTGAAGCTTTCTTT. Protein sequence: CASSPPSTPNTEAFF.

This sequence joins TRBV29-1 and TRBJ2-7; D might be TRBD1 or TRBD2, each matching 5 bases. CDR3 length: 13 amino acids. The V gene's germline CDR1 is SQVTM and CDR2 ANQGSEA. Trimming left V 3 bases short and J 5 bases short, with 14 bases between. The CDR3 is CSVEGVSGHEQYF. The CDR3 DNA sequence: TGCAGCGTTGAGGGGGTTTCGGGGCACGAGCAGTACTTC.

This clonotype showed up just once. The chain employs TRBV5-1 and TRBJ2-7, with a weak D call TRBD1 (6 bases). Trimming removed 0 bases at V and 2 bases at J, with 12 bases between. Germline assignment: CDR1 SGHRS and CDR2 YFSETQ. The CDR3 totals 15 residues. Written as DNA, the CDR3 is TGCGCCAGCAGCTTGGCTAGACAGGCAACCTACGAGCAGTACTTC. Translating it yields CASSLARQATYEQYF.

The CDR3 here is CASSLIGGRFEQYF. CDR3 bases: TGTGCCAGCAGTTTAATAGGGGGACGGTTCGAGCAGTACTTC. This chain connects TRBV12-3 or TRBV12-4 to TRBJ2-7; a possible D gene is TRBD1 (6 bases). The CDR3 extends over 14 amino acids. V lost 2 bases and J lost 6, with 14 bases in between.

V usage is TRBV13 and J usage is TRBJ1-1; maybe TRBD1 (6 bases). The V end was cut by 6 bases, the J end by 4 bases, with 18 bases between. The CDR3 totals 15 residues. The germline CDR1 and CDR2 sequences are PRHDT and FYEKMQ (reference sequence). The chain's CDR3 is CASRVGGGRSTEAFF. CDR3 bases: TGTGCCAGCAGGGTGGGCGGGGGGCGGAGCACTGAAGCTTTCTTT.

V usage is TRBV29-1 and J usage is TRBJ2-1; 10 bases align to TRBD1. The CDR3 covers 13 residues. J gave up 10 bases and V 5 bases, and 8 bases lay outside the gene matches. Germline assignment: CDR1 SQVTM and CDR2 ANQGSEA. The CDR3 reads CSVRGTGVSEQFF. The CDR3 nucleotides are TGCAGCGTTAGAGGGACAGGGGTTTCCGAGCAGTTCTTC.

The V and J genes are TRBV7-2 and TRBJ2-1, with 7 bases that match TRBD2. The CDR3 sequence is 14 residues long. Trimming took 8 bases from V and 3 from J; bases not matched to a gene: 7. CDR1 and CDR2 from the germline V gene are SGHTA and FQGNSA. The CDR3 sequence is CASREAGVYNEQFF. The CDR3 DNA sequence: TGTGCCAGCCGCGAGGCGGGAGTCTACAATGAGCAGTTCTTC.

V is TRBV5-6 and J is TRBJ1-2; weak D call: TRBD1 (5 bases). The CDR3 runs to 13 residues. V was clipped by 5 bases and J by 8 bases, with 16 bases between them. Germline-derived CDR1 and CDR2 are SGHDT and YYEEEE. CDR3 residues: CASRIAGGQGYTF. The CDR3 DNA reads TGTGCCAGCAGGATTGCGGGCGGACAAGGCTACACCTTC. Complete variable domain (other parts from reference TRBV5-6 and TRBJ1-2): DAGVTQSPTHLIKTRGQQVTLRCSPKSGHDTVSWYQQALGQGPQFIFQYYEEEERQRGNFPDRFSGHQFPNYSSELNVNALLLGDSALYLCASRIAGGQGYTFGSGTRLTVV.

The CDR3 sequence is CASSRTTETEAFF. The CDR3 coding sequence is TGTGCCAGCAGCCGAACTACAGAAACTGAAGCTTTCTTT. V and J are TRBV6-6 and TRBJ1-1, with D hard to call. Germline V lookup: CDR1 MNHNY, CDR2 SVGAGI (reference sequence). This CDR3 has 13 residues. Deletions cut 6 bases from V and 5 bases from J, with 13 bases between.

This chain joins TRBV5-1 and TRBJ2-1, with D possibly called TRBD1 or TRBD2 (5 bases each). Trimming removed 0 bases from V and 9 bases from J, with 16 bases in between. CDR3 size: 15 residues. CDR1 SGHRS and CDR2 YFSETQ come from the germline V gene. This chain's CDR3 is CASSLAGQGGFEQFF. CDR3 coding DNA: TGCGCCAGCAGCTTGGCCGGGCAGGGCGGGTTTGAGCAGTTCTTC.

This clonotype has only a few counts. CDR3 loop: CASRLKAGTQNIQYF. CDR3 nucleotides: TGCGCCAGCAGACTAAAAGCAGGGACCCAAAACATTCAGTACTTC. The V and J genes are TRBV10-2 and TRBJ2-4; D is possibly TRBD1 or TRBD2 (5 bases each). The CDR3 runs 15 residues. V lost 6 bases to trimming and J lost 5 bases, with 17 bases between them. CDR1 and CDR2 from the germline V gene are WSHSY and SAAADI.

This clonotype was seen only once. This chain links TRBV20-1 with TRBJ1-2; D is ambiguous. The CDR3 is 12 residues long. Germline V gene sequence: CDR1 DFQATT, CDR2 SNEGSKA (reference sequence). With 5 bases removed from V and 8 bases from J, the gap between germline ends came to 15 bases. As DNA, the CDR3 is TGCAGTGCTTGGGATGGGATCTACGGCTACACCTTC. Amino acids: CSAWDGIYGYTF.